Sequencing of this T cell receptor beta chain was carried out in a study of beta chain features in type 1 diabetes. Regarding the study as a whole: Shortening of TCRB CDR3s, moderate but significant, appeared in all four CD4+ subsets of Type 1 diabetes patients. For cells with high TCR expression, cDNA sequencing could yield over-representation. VDJ junctions from patients with type 1 diabetes contained fewer insertions and more deletions.

This clone was observed a handful of times. Its antigen is unidentified. The ends were cut back, 1 base at V and 5 bases at J, with 12 bases in the middle. The CDR3 consists of 14 residues. Germline-derived CDR1 and CDR2 are SGHRS and YFSETQ. CD45RO/CCR7/CD25/CD127/CD95/CD27 sorting isolated CD4+ naive, central memory, regulatory and stem cell-like memory cells. The entirety of the isolated RNA underwent reverse transcription, so expressed TCRB transcripts were sequenced. Clones were read by immunoSEQ multiplex PCR, and TCRdb kept only the in-frame ones, dropping some. The data hold 200,000 to 250,000 clones, with approximately 15% observed a single time.

The TCR originated in a man in his thirties or forties with type 1 diabetes. The sequenced material came from naive CD4+ T cells from blood. The gene calls are TRBV5-1 and TRBJ2-5; a weak D match, TRBD2 (6 bases). This chain's CDR3 is CASSLSGGLETQYF. The CDR3 DNA follows: TGCGCCAGCAGCTTGTCTGGAGGGCTCGAGACCCAGTACTTC.